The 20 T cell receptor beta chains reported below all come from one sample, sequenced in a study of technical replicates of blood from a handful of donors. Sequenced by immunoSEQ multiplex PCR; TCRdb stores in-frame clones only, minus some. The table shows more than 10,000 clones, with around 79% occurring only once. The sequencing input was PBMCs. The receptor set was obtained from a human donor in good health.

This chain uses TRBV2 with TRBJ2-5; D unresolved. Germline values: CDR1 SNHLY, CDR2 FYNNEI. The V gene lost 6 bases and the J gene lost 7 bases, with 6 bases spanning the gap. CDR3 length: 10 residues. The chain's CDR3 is CASRTGTQYF. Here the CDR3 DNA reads TGTGCCAGCAGGACGGGGACCCAGTACTTC.

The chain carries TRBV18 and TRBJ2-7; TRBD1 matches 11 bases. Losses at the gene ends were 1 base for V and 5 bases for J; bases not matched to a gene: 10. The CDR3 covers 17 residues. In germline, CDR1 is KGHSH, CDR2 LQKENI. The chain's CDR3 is CASSPQRGGTGGHEQYF. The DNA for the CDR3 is TGTGCCAGCTCACCACAGAGAGGCGGGACAGGGGGACACGAGCAGTACTTC.

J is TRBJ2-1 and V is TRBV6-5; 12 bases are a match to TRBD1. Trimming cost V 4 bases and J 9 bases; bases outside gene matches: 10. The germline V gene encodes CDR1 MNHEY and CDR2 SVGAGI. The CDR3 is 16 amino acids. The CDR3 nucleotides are TGTGCCAGCAGTTTCCTCCCGGGACAGGGGGCTGGTGAGCAGTTCTTC. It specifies CASSFLPGQGAGEQFF.

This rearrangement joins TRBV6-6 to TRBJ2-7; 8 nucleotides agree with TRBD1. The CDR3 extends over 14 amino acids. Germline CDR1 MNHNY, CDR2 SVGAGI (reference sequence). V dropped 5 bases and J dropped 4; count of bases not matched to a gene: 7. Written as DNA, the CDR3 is TGTGCCAGCAGTGGCTCCGGGACAGGATACGAGCAGTACTTC. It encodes CASSGSGTGYEQYF.

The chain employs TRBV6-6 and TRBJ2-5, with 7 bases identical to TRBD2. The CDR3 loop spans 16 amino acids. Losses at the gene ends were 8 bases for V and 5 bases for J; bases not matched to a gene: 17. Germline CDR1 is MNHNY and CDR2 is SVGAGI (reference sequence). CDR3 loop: CASSNPFSAGVETQYF. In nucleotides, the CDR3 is TGTGCCAGCTCGAATCCCTTTTCTGCGGGAGTGGAGACCCAGTACTTC.

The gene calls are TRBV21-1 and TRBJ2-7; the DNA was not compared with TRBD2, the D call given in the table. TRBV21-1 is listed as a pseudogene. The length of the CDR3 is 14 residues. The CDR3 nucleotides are TGTGCCAGCATCTCTACTACACACTCCTACGAGCAGTACTTC. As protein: CASISTTHSYEQYF.

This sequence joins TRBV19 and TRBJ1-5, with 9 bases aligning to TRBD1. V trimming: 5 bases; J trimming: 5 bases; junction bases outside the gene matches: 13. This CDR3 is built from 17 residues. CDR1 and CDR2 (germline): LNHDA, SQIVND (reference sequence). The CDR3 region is CASSQDRGTGSDQPQHF. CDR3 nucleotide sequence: TGTGCCAGTAGTCAGGACAGGGGCACGGGGAGCGATCAGCCCCAGCATTTT.

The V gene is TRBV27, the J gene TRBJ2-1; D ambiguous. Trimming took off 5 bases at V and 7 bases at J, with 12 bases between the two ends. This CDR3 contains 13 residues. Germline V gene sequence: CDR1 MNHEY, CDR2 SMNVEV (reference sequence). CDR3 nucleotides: TGTGCCAGCAGTCCCCACCTAGGTAATGAGCAGTTCTTC. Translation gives CASSPHLGNEQFF.

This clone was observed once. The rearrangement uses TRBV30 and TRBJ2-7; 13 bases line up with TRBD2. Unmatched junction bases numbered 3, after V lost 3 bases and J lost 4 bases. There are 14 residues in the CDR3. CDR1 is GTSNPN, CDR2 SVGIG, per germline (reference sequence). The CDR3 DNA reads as TGTGCCTGGAGAGGGACTAGCGGGGCTTACGAGCAGTACTTC. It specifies CAWRGTSGAYEQYF.

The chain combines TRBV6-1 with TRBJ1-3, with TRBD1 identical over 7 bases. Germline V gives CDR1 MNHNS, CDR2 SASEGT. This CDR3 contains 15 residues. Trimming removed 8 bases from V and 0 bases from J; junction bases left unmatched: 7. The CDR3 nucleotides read TGTGCCAGCGGAGGACAGGAGAACTCTGGAAACACCATATATTTT. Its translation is CASGGQENSGNTIYF.

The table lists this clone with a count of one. CDR3 region: CASSPGLAGELAKNIQYF. As DNA, the CDR3 is TGTGCCAGCAGCCCGGGACTAGCGGGAGAGCTAGCCAAAAACATTCAGTACTTC. The chain carries TRBV28 and TRBJ2-4; 14 nucleotides match TRBD2. This CDR3 has 18 amino acids. Germline values: CDR1 MDHEN, CDR2 SYDVKM. The trim removed 6 bases at V and 0 bases at J, leaving 7 bases unmatched.

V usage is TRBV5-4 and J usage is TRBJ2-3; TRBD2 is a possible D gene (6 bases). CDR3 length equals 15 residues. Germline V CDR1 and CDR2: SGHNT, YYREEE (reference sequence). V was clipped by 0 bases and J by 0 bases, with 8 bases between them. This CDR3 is CASSLGGTSTDTQYF. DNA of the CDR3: TGTGCCAGCAGCTTGGGGGGGACTAGCACAGATACGCAGTATTTT.

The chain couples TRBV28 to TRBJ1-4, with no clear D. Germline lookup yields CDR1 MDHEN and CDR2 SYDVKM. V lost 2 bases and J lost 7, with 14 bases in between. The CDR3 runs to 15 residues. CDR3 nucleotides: TGTGCCAGCAGTTTAGGGAGCAGCCAAGCTGAAAAACTGTTTTTT. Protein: CASSLGSSQAEKLFF.

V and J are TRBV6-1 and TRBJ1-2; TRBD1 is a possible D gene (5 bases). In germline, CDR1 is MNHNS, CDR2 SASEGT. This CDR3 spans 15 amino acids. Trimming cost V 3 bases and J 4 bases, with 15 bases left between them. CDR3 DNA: TGTGCCAGCAGTGATGGGGCCCTAAGCAGCTATGGCTACACCTTC. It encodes CASSDGALSSYGYTF.

This CDR3 reads CASSPGDSRWEQYF. For the CDR3, the DNA is TGTGCCAGCAGCCCGGGGGACTCTCGGTGGGAGCAGTACTTC. The chain carries TRBV5-6 and TRBJ2-7, with a possible D match to TRBD2 (6 bases). V lost 4 bases to trimming and J lost 7 bases, with 18 bases between them. Germline loops: CDR1 SGHDT, CDR2 YYEEEE. The CDR3 is 14 amino acids.

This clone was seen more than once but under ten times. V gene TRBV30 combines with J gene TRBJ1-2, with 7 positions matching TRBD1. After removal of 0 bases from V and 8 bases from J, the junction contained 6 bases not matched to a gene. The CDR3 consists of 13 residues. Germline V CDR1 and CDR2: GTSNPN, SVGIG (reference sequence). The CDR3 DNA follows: TGTGCCTGGAGTGTAGACAGGGTCGGGGGCTACACCTTC. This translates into CAWSVDRVGGYTF.

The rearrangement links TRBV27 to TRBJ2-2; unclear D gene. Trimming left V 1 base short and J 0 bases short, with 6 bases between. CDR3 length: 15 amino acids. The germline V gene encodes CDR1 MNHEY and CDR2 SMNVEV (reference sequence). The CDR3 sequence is CASSLWQTNTGELFF. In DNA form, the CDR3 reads TGTGCCAGCAGTTTATGGCAGACGAACACCGGGGAGCTGTTTTTT.

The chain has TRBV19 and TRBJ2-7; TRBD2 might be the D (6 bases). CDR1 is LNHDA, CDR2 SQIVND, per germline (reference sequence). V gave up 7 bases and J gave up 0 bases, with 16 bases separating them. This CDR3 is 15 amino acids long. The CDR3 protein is CASNPGDGSSYEQYF. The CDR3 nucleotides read TGTGCCAGTAATCCGGGGGACGGGAGCTCCTACGAGCAGTACTTC.

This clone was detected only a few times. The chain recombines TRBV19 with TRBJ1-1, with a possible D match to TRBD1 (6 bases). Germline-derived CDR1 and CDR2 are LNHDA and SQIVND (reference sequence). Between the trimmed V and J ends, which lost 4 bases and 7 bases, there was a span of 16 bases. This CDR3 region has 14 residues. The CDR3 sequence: CASSSTRGALEAFF. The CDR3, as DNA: TGTGCCAGTAGTAGTACCAGGGGCGCCCTTGAAGCTTTCTTT.

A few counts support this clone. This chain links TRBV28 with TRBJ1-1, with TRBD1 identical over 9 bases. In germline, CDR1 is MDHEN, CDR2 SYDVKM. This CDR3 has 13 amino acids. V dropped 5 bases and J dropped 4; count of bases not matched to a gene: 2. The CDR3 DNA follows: TGTGCCAGCAGTCTGACAGGGGGCACTGAAGCTTTCTTT. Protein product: CASSLTGGTEAFF. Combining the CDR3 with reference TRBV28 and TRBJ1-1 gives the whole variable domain DVKVTQSSRYLVKRTGEKVFLECVQDMDHENMFWYRQDPGLGLRLIYFSYDVKMKEKGDIPEGYSVSREKKERFSLILESASTNQTSMYLCASSLTGGTEAFFGQGTRLTVV.